This T cell receptor beta chain is from a study of cytomegalovirus exposure and HLA in healthy donors. About this clone: Its matching antigen is unknown.

Overall study findings and caveats: Confirmation was obtained in vitro that a few CMV-associated chains are specific for CMV antigens.

The V gene's germline CDR1 is SQVTM and CDR2 ANQGSEA. Trimming left V 7 bases short and J 4 bases short, with 16 bases between. CDR3 length: 13 amino acids. TCRdb's table, derived via immunoSEQ multiplex PCR, lists solely in-frame clones and lacks some. Among 130,000 or so clones listed, roughly 89% were seen once. Sequenced input: PBMCs. The source of this sequence is a man aged 30 to 45 in good health and CMV-seronegative. V usage is TRBV29-1 and J usage is TRBJ2-5, with D possibly being TRBD2 (7 bases). CDR3 sequence reads: CSAPRGGGETQYF. The DNA of the CDR3 is TGCAGCGCTCCGCGGGGAGGGGGAGAGACCCAGTACTTC.